This entry describes one T cell receptor beta chain. TCRdb's table, derived via immunoSEQ multiplex PCR, lists solely in-frame clones and lacks some. The profile shows about 77,000 clones, under 75% of them singletons. The sample comes from a study of radiotherapy plus CTLA-4 blockade in lung cancer. The CDR3 runs 16 residues. With V trimmed by 3 bases and J by 0 bases, 5 bases remained unmatched. Germline loops: CDR1 SEHNR, CDR2 FQNEAQ (reference sequence). The clonotype comes from a human donor with non-small cell lung cancer whose response to radiotherapy plus ipilimumab could not be evaluated. The chain combines TRBV7-9 with TRBJ2-3; 8 bases agree with TRBD2. The sample was peripheral blood, taken from a patient treated with radiotherapy plus ipilimumab. CDR3 amino acids: CASSFPGLVSTDTQYF. In DNA, the CDR3 is TGTGCCAGCAGCTTCCCGGGACTAGTGAGCACAGATACGCAGTATTTT.